These 15 T cell receptor beta chains share one sample of origin, sequenced in a study of blood T cell repertoires in COVID-19. The assay was immunoSEQ multiplex PCR, and TCRdb's table has in-frame clones only and misses some. The data hold 300,000 or so clones, with approximately 90% observed a single time. Sequenced input: peripheral blood. These receptor sequences come from a woman aged 25-40 years who had recovered from COVID-19.

The V gene is TRBV9, the J gene TRBJ1-2, with D maybe TRBD1 (6 bases). The CDR3 has 12 amino acids. Germline V lookup: CDR1 SGDLS, CDR2 YYNGEE. V dropped 2 bases and J dropped 10 bases, with 12 bases sitting between them. The CDR3 reads CASSVSQGNYTF. In DNA, the CDR3 is TGTGCCAGCAGCGTTAGTCAGGGGAACTACACCTTC.

This chain connects TRBV9 to TRBJ2-3, with a weak D call TRBD2 (6 bases). The CDR3 consists of 15 residues. Trimming removed 4 bases at V and 1 base at J, with 13 bases between. Germline V gives CDR1 SGDLS, CDR2 YYNGEE. The CDR3, as DNA: TGTGCCAGCAGCATCAGCGGGTGGGGCACAGATACGCAGTATTTT. It codes for CASSISGWGTDTQYF. Using reference TRBV9 and TRBJ2-3 for the parts outside the CDR3, the full variable domain is DSGVTQTPKHLITATGQRVTLRCSPRSGDLSVYWYQQSLDQGLQFLIQYYNGEERAKGNILERFSAQQFPDLHSELNLSSLELGDSALYFCASSISGWGTDTQYFGPGTRLTVL.

The V call is TRBV5-5, the J call TRBJ2-2, with D possibly TRBD1 on 5 matching bases. The germline V gene encodes CDR1 SGHKS and CDR2 YYEKEE (reference sequence). The ends were cut back, 2 bases at V and 6 bases at J, with 14 bases in the middle. This CDR3 contains 15 residues. The CDR3 bases are TGTGCCAGCAGCTTTGCAGGGCCCCCAGCCGGGGAGCTGTTTTTT. Amino acids: CASSFAGPPAGELFF.

The CDR3 DNA is TGCAGCGCTAAAAGGGGGACCCAGAACACTGAAGCTTTCTTT. Translation gives CSAKRGTQNTEAFF. This sequence joins TRBV29-1 and TRBJ1-1; TRBD1 might be the D (6 bases). Germline V gene sequence: CDR1 SQVTM, CDR2 ANQGSEA. V was clipped by 7 bases and J by 1 base, with 16 bases between them. CDR3 length equals 14 residues.

This chain connects TRBV28 to TRBJ1-4, with TRBD1 matching over 10 bases. Germline V gene sequence: CDR1 MDHEN, CDR2 SYDVKM. V was pared by 5 bases and J by 8 bases, with 11 bases of the junction left unmatched. The CDR3 covers 16 residues. For the CDR3, the DNA is TGTGCCAGCAGTCGCCGACGACAGGGGGCAGGGGAAAAACTGTTTTTT. Protein sequence: CASSRRRQGAGEKLFF.

The chain couples TRBV6-5 to TRBJ1-1; the match to TRBD1 covers 10 bases. Trimming at V came to 5 bases and at J to 3 bases, leaving 3 bases not matched to a gene. The germline V gene has CDR1 MNHEY and CDR2 SVGAGI. The CDR3 totals 14 residues. CDR3 region: CASSNGQGDTEAFF. CDR3 DNA: TGTGCCAGCAGTAACGGACAGGGGGACACTGAAGCTTTCTTT.

The chain links TRBV4-3 to TRBJ2-3; no clear D. This CDR3 is built from 17 residues. From germline, CDR1 is LGHNA and CDR2 YSLEER. Trimming took 0 bases from V and 5 from J, leaving 18 bases between them. The CDR3 region is CASSQDRDTRMGDTQYF. The CDR3 DNA reads as TGCGCCAGCAGCCAAGATCGAGACACGAGAATGGGAGATACGCAGTATTTT.

In this sample, this clone turned up once. The chain employs TRBV13 and TRBJ2-7; 7 bases are a match to TRBD1. Germline CDR1 PRHDT, CDR2 FYEKMQ (reference sequence). This CDR3 contains 15 residues. V was clipped by 0 bases and J by 1 base; unmatched bases: 3. The CDR3 nucleotides read TGTGCCAGCAGCTTAGGCGGGACAGAGTCCTACGAGCAGTACTTC. It yields the protein CASSLGGTESYEQYF.

The chain recombines TRBV11-1 with TRBJ1-2; D not certain. The germline V and J ends were trimmed by 0 bases and 1 base, with 9 bases remaining between them. Per germline, CDR1 SGHAT and CDR2 FQDESV (reference sequence). The CDR3 has 15 residues. Written as DNA, the CDR3 is TGTGCCAGCAGCTTAGCGGCAGGTCTTAACTATGGCTACACCTTC. Translated: CASSLAAGLNYGYTF.

CDR3 loop: CASSSSGGTSYEQYF. CDR3 bases: TGTGCCAGCAGCTCAAGCGGGGGGACTTCCTACGAGCAGTACTTC. The V and J genes are TRBV7-2 and TRBJ2-7; TRBD2 agrees at 9 bases. The CDR3 runs 15 residues. The J segment lost 1 base and the V segment lost 4 bases, leaving 5 bases of the junction unmatched. Germline V gene sequence: CDR1 SGHTA, CDR2 FQGNSA.

The chain is built from TRBV12-3 or TRBV12-4 and TRBJ2-7; no reliable D call. The CDR3 is 12 amino acids. Trimming took off 5 bases at V and 2 bases at J, with 7 bases between the two ends. The CDR3 loop reads CASSPGPYEQYF. The CDR3 DNA reads as TGTGCCAGCAGTCCTGGCCCCTACGAGCAGTACTTC.

This clone was observed a single time. The V call is TRBV5-1, the J call TRBJ1-5; 10 bases are shared with TRBD1. The CDR3 length is 15 residues. After removal of 5 bases from V and 7 bases from J, the junction contained 9 bases not matched to a gene. Germline V gene data show CDR1 as SGHRS and CDR2 as YFSETQ. CDR3 coding DNA: TGCGCCAGCAGTCCCGGGACAGGGGTTCGGCAGCCCCAGCATTTT. Its protein is CASSPGTGVRQPQHF.

This clone was seen once. The J gene is TRBJ1-1, the V gene TRBV19; a possible D gene is TRBD1 (5 bases). Looked up from germline, CDR1 is LNHDA and CDR2 is SQIVND (reference sequence). Trimming took off 8 bases at V and 0 bases at J, with 13 bases between the two ends. The CDR3 spans 14 residues. CDR3 loop: CASYLTGMNTEAFF. The CDR3 nucleotides read TGTGCCAGTTATTTAACAGGCATGAACACTGAAGCTTTCTTT.

This chain connects TRBV6-5 to TRBJ1-5, with D perhaps TRBD1 (6 bases). The CDR3 length is 15 residues. Trimming took 6 bases from V and 2 from J, leaving 14 bases between them. The germline V gene has CDR1 MNHEY and CDR2 SVGAGI. The CDR3 is CASRPQGLGNQPQHF. CDR3 nucleotide sequence: TGTGCCAGCAGACCTCAGGGGTTGGGCAATCAGCCCCAGCATTTT.

A single count supports this clone. The chain recombines TRBV6-5 with TRBJ1-6; 11 bases line up with TRBD1. Germline CDR1 and CDR2: MNHEY and SVGAGI. V shed 3 bases and J 6 bases; nucleotides not matched to a gene: 4. The CDR3 has 16 amino acids. The CDR3 DNA reads as TGTGCCAGCAGTTATTCCGGGACAGGGGGTAATTCACCCCTCCACTTT. Encoded protein: CASSYSGTGGNSPLHF.